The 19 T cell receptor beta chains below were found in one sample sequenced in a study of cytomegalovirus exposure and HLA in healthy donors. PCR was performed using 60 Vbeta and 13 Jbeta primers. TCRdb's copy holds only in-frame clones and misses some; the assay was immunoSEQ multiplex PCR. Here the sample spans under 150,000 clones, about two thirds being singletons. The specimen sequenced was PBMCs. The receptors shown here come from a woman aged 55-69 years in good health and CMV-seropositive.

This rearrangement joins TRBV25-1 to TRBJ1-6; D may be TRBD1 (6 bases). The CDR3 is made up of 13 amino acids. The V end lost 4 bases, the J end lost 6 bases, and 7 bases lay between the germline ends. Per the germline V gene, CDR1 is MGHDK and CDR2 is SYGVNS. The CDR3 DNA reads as TGTGCCAGCAGTGTACAGGGTAATTCACCCCTCCACTTT. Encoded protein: CASSVQGNSPLHF.

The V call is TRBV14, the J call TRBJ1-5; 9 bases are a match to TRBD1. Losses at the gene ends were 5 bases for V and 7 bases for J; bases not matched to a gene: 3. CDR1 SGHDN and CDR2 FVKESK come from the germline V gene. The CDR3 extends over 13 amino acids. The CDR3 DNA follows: TGTGCCAGCAGCAGGGACAGGGACCAGCCCCAGCATTTT. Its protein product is CASSRDRDQPQHF.

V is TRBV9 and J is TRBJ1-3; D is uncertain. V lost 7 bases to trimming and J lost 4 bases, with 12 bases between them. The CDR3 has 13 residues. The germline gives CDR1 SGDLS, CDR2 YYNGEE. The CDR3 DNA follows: TGTGCCAGCTCTCAAGAGGGCGGAAACACCATATATTTT. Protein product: CASSQEGGNTIYF.

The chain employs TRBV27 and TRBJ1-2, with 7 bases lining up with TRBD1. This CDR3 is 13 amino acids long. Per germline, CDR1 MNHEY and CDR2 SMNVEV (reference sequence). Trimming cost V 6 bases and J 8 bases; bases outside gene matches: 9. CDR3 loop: CASSSDRVEGYTF. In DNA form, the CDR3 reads TGTGCCAGCAGCTCAGACAGGGTAGAGGGCTACACCTTC.

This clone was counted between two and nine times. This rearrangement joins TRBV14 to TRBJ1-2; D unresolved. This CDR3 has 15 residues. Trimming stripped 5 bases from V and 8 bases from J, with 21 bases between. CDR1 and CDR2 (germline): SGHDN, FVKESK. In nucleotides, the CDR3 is TGTGCCAGCAGCTGGGGAGAAGGGAGGGTCGGCGGCTACACCTTC. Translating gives CASSWGEGRVGGYTF.

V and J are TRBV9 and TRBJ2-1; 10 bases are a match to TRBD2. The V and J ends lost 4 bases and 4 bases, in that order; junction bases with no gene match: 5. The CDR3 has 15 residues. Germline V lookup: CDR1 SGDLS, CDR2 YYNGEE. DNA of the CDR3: TGTGCCAGCAGCCGCGGGACTAGCGAATACAATGAGCAGTTCTTC. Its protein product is CASSRGTSEYNEQFF.

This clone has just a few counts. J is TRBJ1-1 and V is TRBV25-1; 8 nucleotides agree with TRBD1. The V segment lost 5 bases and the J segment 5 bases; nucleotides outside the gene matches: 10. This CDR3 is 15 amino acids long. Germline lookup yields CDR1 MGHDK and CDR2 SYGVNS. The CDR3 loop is CASSRDRTRETEAFF. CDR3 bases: TGTGCCAGCAGTAGGGACAGGACCCGGGAGACTGAAGCTTTCTTT.

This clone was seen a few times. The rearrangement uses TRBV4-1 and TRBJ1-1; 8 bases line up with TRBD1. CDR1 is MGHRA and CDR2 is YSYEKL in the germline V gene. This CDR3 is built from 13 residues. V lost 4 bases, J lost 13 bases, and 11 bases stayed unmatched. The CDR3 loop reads CASSPPGQDFVFF. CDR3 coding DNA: TGCGCCAGCAGCCCCCCGGGACAGGATTTTGTTTTCTTT.

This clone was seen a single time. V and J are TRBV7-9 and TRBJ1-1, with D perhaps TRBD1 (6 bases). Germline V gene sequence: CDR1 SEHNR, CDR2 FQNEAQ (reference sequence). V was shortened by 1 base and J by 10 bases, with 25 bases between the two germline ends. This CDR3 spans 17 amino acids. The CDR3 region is CASSLGGSQGGGLGAFF. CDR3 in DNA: TGTGCCAGCAGCTTAGGGGGCTCACAGGGTGGGGGTTTAGGAGCTTTCTTT.

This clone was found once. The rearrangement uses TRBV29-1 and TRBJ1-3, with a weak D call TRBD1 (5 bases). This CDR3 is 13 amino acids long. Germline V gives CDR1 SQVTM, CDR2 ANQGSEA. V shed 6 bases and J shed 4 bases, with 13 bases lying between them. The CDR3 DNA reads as TGCAGCGTGGCCCTGACAGCCGGAAACACCATATATTTT. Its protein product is CSVALTAGNTIYF.

This chain's CDR3 is CASSGGGLYNEQFF. The CDR3 nucleotides read TGCGCCAGCAGCGGGGGAGGGCTGTACAATGAGCAGTTCTTC. V gene TRBV5-1 combines with J gene TRBJ2-1; 7 bases align to TRBD2. The junction had 5 bases not matched to a gene; V was cut back by 4 bases and J by 4 bases. The CDR3 length is 14 residues. CDR1 and CDR2 (germline): SGHRS, YFSETQ.

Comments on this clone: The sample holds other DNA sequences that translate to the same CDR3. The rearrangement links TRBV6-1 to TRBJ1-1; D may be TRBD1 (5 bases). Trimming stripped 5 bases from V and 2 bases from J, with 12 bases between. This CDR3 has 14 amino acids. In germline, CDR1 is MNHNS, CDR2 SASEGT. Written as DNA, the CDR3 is TGTGCCAGCAGTCCACAGGAGTTAAACACTGAAGCTTTCTTT. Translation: CASSPQELNTEAFF.

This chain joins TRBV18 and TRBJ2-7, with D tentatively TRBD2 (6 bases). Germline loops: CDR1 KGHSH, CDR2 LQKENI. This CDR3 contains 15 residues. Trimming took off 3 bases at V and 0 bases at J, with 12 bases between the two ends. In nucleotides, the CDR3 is TGTGCCAGCTCACCGGGGGGAGGCGGCTCCTACGAGCAGTACTTC. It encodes CASSPGGGGSYEQYF.

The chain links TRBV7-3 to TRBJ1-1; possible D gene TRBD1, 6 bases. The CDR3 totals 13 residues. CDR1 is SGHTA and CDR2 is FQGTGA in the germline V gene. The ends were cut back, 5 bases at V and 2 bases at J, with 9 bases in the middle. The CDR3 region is CASSRQANTEAFF. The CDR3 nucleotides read TGTGCCAGCAGCCGACAGGCTAACACTGAAGCTTTCTTT.

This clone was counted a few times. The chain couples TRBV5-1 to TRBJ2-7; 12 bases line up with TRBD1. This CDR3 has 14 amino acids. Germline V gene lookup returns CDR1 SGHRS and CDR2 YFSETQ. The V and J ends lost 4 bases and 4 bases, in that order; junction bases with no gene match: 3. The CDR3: CASSRGQGAYEQYF. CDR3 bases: TGCGCCAGCAGCCGGGGACAGGGGGCTTACGAGCAGTACTTC.

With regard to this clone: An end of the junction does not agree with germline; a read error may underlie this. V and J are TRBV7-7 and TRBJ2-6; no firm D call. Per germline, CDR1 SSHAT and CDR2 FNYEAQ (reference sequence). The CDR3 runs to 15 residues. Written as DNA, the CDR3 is TGTGCTAGCAGCTCCGGTAACTCTGGGGCCAACGTCCTGACTTTC. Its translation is CASSSGNSGANVLTF.

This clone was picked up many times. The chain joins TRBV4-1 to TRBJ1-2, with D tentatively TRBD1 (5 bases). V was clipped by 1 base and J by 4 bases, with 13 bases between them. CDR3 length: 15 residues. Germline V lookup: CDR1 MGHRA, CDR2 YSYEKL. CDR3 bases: TGCGCCAGCAGCCAAGGGGTCAGGGATGGCTATGGCTACACCTTC. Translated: CASSQGVRDGYGYTF.

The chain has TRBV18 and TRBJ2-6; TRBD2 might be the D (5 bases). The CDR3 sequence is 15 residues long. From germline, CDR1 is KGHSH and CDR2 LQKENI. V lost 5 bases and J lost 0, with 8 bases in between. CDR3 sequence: CASSGLVSGANVLTF. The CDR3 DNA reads TGTGCCAGCTCAGGACTGGTCTCTGGGGCCAACGTCCTGACTTTC.

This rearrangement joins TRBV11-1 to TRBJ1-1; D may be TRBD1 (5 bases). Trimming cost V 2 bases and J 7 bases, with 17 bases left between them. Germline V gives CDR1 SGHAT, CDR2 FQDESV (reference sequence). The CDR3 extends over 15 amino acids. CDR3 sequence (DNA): TGTGCCAGCAGCTTAAGGGCAGGGCAGATTGGTGAAGCTTTCTTT. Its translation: CASSLRAGQIGEAFF.